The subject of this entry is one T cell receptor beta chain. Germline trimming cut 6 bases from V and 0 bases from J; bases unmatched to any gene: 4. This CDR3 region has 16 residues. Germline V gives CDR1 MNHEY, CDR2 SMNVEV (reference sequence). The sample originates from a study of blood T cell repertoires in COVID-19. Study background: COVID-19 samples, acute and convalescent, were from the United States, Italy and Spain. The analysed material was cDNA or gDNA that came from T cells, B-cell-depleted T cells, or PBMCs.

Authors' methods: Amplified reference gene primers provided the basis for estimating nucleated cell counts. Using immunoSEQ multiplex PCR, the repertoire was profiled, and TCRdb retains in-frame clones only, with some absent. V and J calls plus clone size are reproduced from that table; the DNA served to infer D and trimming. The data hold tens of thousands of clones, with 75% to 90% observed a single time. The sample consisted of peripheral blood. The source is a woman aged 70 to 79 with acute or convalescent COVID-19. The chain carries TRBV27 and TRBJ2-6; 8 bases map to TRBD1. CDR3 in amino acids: CASRTGALSGANVLTF. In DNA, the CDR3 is TGTGCCAGCAGGACAGGGGCCCTCTCTGGGGCCAACGTCCTGACTTTC.